This is a list of T cell receptor beta chains from one sample in a study of T cell responses to AZD1222 COVID-19 vaccine. The method was immunoSEQ multiplex PCR; TCRdb's version includes in-frame clones alone and lacks a portion of them. The table lists approximately 82,000 clones, 90% of them singletons. The sample here was peripheral blood, taken on day 0 of AZD1222 vaccination. The receptors were sampled from an adult in good health. Both conserved end residues are trimmed from each CDR3. Each record gives: J gene, D gene, V gene, CDR3 protein. The D gene is left open where the match is weak.

j_call: TRBJ2-5
d_call: TRBD2
v_call: TRBV3-1/TRBV3-2
cdr3_aa: ASRRAGEETQY

j_call: TRBJ2-1
d_call: TRBD1
v_call: TRBV18
cdr3_aa: ASSPGTGVYNEQF

j_call: TRBJ1-5
d_call: .
v_call: TRBV19
cdr3_aa: ASQGWGNQPQH

j_call: TRBJ1-4
d_call: .
v_call: TRBV4-1
cdr3_aa: ASSQESRRVTGNEKLF

j_call: TRBJ1-5
d_call: .
v_call: TRBV10-3
cdr3_aa: AISGSNQPQH

j_call: TRBJ2-7
d_call: .
v_call: TRBV30
cdr3_aa: AWRTEQY

j_call: TRBJ2-7
d_call: .
v_call: TRBV7-4
cdr3_aa: ASSQGPGTREQY

j_call: TRBJ1-1
d_call: .
v_call: TRBV6-5
cdr3_aa: ASSYSGTPNTEAF

j_call: TRBJ2-1
d_call: .
v_call: TRBV28
cdr3_aa: ASRQTGYNEQF

j_call: TRBJ1-5
d_call: .
v_call: TRBV7-2
cdr3_aa: ASSFESNQPQH

j_call: TRBJ2-7
d_call: TRBD1
v_call: TRBV5-1
cdr3_aa: ASSSTGGSYEQY

j_call: TRBJ1-4
d_call: .
v_call: TRBV9
cdr3_aa: ASSGGGRINEKLF

j_call: TRBJ2-1
d_call: .
v_call: TRBV7-7
cdr3_aa: ASSSDRSSYNEQF

j_call: TRBJ1-2
d_call: .
v_call: TRBV2
cdr3_aa: ASSENGGRNYGYT

j_call: TRBJ1-2
d_call: TRBD1
v_call: TRBV5-1
cdr3_aa: ASSTPGTAGYT

j_call: TRBJ2-1
d_call: TRBD2
v_call: TRBV3-1/TRBV3-2
cdr3_aa: ASSQGPRGGAHEQF

j_call: TRBJ2-2
d_call: TRBD2
v_call: TRBV7-3
cdr3_aa: ASSRGDTGELF

j_call: TRBJ1-4
d_call: TRBD1
v_call: TRBV10-3
cdr3_aa: ATRQGAGEKLF

j_call: TRBJ1-3
d_call: .
v_call: TRBV7-2
cdr3_aa: ASSAPLFTPRSGNTIY

j_call: TRBJ1-2
d_call: TRBD1
v_call: TRBV7-9
cdr3_aa: ASSPLGTGLYGYT

j_call: TRBJ2-5
d_call: .
v_call: TRBV5-1
cdr3_aa: ASSLGGFQETQY

j_call: TRBJ2-3
d_call: .
v_call: TRBV19
cdr3_aa: ASSRQGSDTQY

j_call: TRBJ1-5
d_call: .
v_call: TRBV18
cdr3_aa: ASSPGNQPQH

j_call: TRBJ1-5
d_call: .
v_call: TRBV2
cdr3_aa: ASSVDRFSNQPQH

j_call: TRBJ1-4
d_call: .
v_call: TRBV12-5
cdr3_aa: ASGYQLTRGEKLF

j_call: TRBJ2-7
d_call: .
v_call: TRBV6-5
cdr3_aa: ASRTGSREQY

j_call: TRBJ1-6
d_call: TRBD1
v_call: TRBV5-1
cdr3_aa: ASSPRGQESSPLH

j_call: TRBJ2-7
d_call: TRBD1
v_call: TRBV9
cdr3_aa: ASSPHSGGEQY

j_call: TRBJ1-1
d_call: .
v_call: TRBV19
cdr3_aa: ASRQETLMNTEAF

j_call: TRBJ1-6
d_call: TRBD1
v_call: TRBV5-1
cdr3_aa: ASSIPGQGNSPLH

j_call: TRBJ1-1
d_call: TRBD1
v_call: TRBV18
cdr3_aa: ASSPDRGKTEAF

j_call: TRBJ2-1
d_call: TRBD2
v_call: TRBV10-1
cdr3_aa: ASSDASGGLSYNEQF

j_call: TRBJ2-7
d_call: .
v_call: TRBV6-5
cdr3_aa: ASSQQGNVYEQY

j_call: TRBJ1-2
d_call: TRBD1
v_call: TRBV18
cdr3_aa: ASSPSGTGGVGYT

j_call: TRBJ1-2
d_call: .
v_call: TRBV7-8
cdr3_aa: ASSPQVGPNYGYT

j_call: TRBJ1-1
d_call: .
v_call: TRBV18
cdr3_aa: ASSPRDAKNTEAF

j_call: TRBJ1-2
d_call: .
v_call: TRBV7-2
cdr3_aa: ASSLVAGYDYGYT

j_call: TRBJ2-7
d_call: TRBD2
v_call: TRBV7-2
cdr3_aa: ASSLVGGGSSYEQY

j_call: TRBJ2-1
d_call: TRBD2
v_call: TRBV4-1
cdr3_aa: ASSRLAGGYNEQF

j_call: TRBJ1-2
d_call: TRBD1
v_call: TRBV2
cdr3_aa: ASNQGAPPGNT